This T cell receptor (beta chain) comes out of a study of T-cell memory formation after mild COVID-19. Across the whole study: TCR clusters showed largely donor specificity. Points from the study as a whole: Prior to infection, memory already included some responding clones, suggesting cross-reactive memory joined. Second-wave clones peaking on day 37 lacked confirmed SARS-CoV-2 specificity.

The J segment lost 15 bases and the V segment lost 5 bases, leaving 15 bases of the junction unmatched. Germline CDR1 reads SEHNR; CDR2 reads FQNEAQ (reference sequence). This CDR3 contains 14 residues. Turning to this clonotype: Its antigen is not identified.

After 5'RACE with constant-segment primers, TCR alpha and TCR beta cDNA libraries carrying sample barcodes and UMIs were obtained. In TCRdb, the 5' RACE reads were re-called with MiXCR into one record per CDR3 protein. The table includes fewer than 700,000 distinct CDR3 sequences, over 15% detected once. The rearrangement uses TRBV7-9 and TRBJ2-1; 8 bases fit TRBD2. This receptor was identified in an adult woman who had mild COVID-19 (a few samples of this study predate the infection). Cell type and time point are not known. The sequenced sample consisted of PBMCs or a T cell subset sorted from them (not recorded which). CDR3 nucleotide sequence: TGTGCCAGCAGCATAACACTAGCGGCCGAAGCAGCGTTCTTC. Protein sequence: CASSITLAAEAAFF.